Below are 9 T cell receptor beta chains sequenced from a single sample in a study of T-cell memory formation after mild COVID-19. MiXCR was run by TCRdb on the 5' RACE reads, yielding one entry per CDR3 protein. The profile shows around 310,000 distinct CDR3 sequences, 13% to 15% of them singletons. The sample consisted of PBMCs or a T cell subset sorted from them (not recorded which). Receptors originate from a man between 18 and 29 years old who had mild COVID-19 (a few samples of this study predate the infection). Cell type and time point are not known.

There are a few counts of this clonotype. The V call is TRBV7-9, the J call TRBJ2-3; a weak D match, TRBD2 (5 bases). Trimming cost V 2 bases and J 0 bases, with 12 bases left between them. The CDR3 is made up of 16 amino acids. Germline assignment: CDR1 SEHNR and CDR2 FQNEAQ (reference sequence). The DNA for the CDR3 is TGTGCCAGCAGCTTAACCGTAGGACTCAGCACAGATACGCAGTATTTT. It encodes CASSLTVGLSTDTQYF.

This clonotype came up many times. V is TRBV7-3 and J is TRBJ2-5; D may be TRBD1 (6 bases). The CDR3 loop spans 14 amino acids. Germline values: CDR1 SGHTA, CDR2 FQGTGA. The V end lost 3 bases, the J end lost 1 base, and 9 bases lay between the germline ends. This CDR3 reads CASSLGHLQETQYF. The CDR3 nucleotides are TGTGCCAGCAGCTTGGGACACCTCCAAGAGACCCAGTACTTC.

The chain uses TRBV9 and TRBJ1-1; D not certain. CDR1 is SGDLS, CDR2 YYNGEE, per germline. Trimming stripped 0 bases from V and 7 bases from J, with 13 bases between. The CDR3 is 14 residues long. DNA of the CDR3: TGTGCCAGCAGCGTAGAGGGCAGGCCTAGTGAAGCTTTCTTT. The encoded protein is CASSVEGRPSEAFF.

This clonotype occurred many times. The chain's CDR3 is CSARETGSLEGYTF. In DNA form, the CDR3 reads TGCAGTGCTCGCGAGACTGGGAGTCTAGAGGGCTACACCTTC. The rearrangement links TRBV20-1 to TRBJ1-2, with D uncertain. CDR3 size: 14 residues. The germline V gene encodes CDR1 DFQATT and CDR2 SNEGSKA (reference sequence). V lost 5 bases, J lost 8 bases, and 21 bases lay in between.

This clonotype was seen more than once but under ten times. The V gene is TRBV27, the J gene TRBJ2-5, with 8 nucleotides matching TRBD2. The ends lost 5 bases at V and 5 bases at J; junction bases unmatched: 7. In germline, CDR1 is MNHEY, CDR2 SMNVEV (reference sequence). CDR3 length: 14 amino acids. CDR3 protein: CASSPRVAGETQYF. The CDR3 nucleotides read TGTGCCAGCAGTCCCCGGGTAGCGGGGGAGACCCAGTACTTC.

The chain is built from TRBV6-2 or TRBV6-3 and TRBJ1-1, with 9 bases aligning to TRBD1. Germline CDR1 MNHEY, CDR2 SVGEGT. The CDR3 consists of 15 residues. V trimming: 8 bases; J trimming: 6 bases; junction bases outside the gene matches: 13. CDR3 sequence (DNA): TGTGCCAGCCATAAACCGACAGGGGGAAACTCTGAAGCTTTCTTT. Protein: CASHKPTGGNSEAFF.

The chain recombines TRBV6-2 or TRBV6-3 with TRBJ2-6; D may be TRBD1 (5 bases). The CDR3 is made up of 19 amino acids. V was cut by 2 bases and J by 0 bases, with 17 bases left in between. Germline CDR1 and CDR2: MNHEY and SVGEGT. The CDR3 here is CASSYEIIIRDSGANVLTF. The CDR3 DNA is TGTGCCAGCAGTTACGAGATTATTATCAGGGACTCTGGGGCCAACGTCCTGACTTTC.

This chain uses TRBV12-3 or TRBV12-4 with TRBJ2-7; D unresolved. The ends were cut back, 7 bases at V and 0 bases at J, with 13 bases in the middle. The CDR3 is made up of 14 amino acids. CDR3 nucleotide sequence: TGTGCCAGCACCAGACTCGACCACTCCTACGAGCAGTACTTC. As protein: CASTRLDHSYEQYF.

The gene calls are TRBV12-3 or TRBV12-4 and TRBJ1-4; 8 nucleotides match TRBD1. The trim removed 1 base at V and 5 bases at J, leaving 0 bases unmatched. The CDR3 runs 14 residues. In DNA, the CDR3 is TGTGCCAGCAGTTTAGGGACAGGGAATGAAAAACTGTTTTTT. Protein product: CASSLGTGNEKLFF.